Below, 16 T cell receptor beta chains from the same sample are listed, as sequenced in a study of blood T cells in healthy people across ages. PCR was performed a second time for about 7 to 11 cycles using a sample-barcoded 5' primer and a J-beta primer mix. TCRdb re-analysed the 5' RACE reads in MiXCR, keeping a single row per CDR3 protein. The repertoire includes 1.5 million to 2 million distinct CDR3 sequences, roughly 30% of them detected once, and 6.5% to 8.5% sits in the top ten. The material sequenced was blood. The receptors here all came from a young woman in good health.

The chain couples TRBV7-2 to TRBJ2-3, with 9 bases lining up with TRBD2. This CDR3 region has 15 residues. V shed 3 bases, J shed 4 bases, and the junction held 5 bases outside the gene matches. Germline CDR1 reads SGHTA; CDR2 reads FQGNSA. The CDR3 spells CASSFDLAGPDTQYF. CDR3 nucleotides: TGTGCCAGCAGCTTCGATCTAGCGGGGCCAGATACGCAGTATTTT. Full variable domain (missing parts from reference TRBV7-2 and TRBJ2-3): GAGVSQSPSNKVTEKGKDVELRCDPISGHTALYWYRQSLGQGLEFLIYFQGNSAPDKSGLPSDRFSAERTGGSVSTLTIQRTQQEDSAVYLCASSFDLAGPDTQYFGPGTRLTVL.

The chain recombines TRBV28 with TRBJ1-5; 9 bases are shared with TRBD1. V shed 2 bases and J 2 bases; nucleotides not matched to a gene: 10. The CDR3 has 18 amino acids. In germline, CDR1 is MDHEN, CDR2 SYDVKM. The CDR3 nucleotides read TGTGCCAGCAGTTTAACCGGGACAGGGTTTAGCGGCAATCAGCCCCAGCATTTT. Its translation is CASSLTGTGFSGNQPQHF.

This chain links TRBV7-9 with TRBJ1-2; 10 bases are shared with TRBD1. V trimming: 1 base; J trimming: 8 bases; junction bases outside the gene matches: 10. This CDR3 has 16 amino acids. CDR1 and CDR2 from the germline V gene are SEHNR and FQNEAQ (reference sequence). The CDR3 DNA reads TGTGCCAGCAGCTTAGGCAACTTCCGGGACAGGGGAGGCTACACCTTC. This encodes CASSLGNFRDRGGYTF.

There are a few counts of this clonotype. The CDR3 spells CASSFGYSDYGYTF. CDR3 coding DNA: TGCGCCAGCAGCTTTGGTTACAGTGACTATGGCTACACCTTC. The chain links TRBV5-1 to TRBJ1-2; no clear D gene. This CDR3 contains 14 residues. V lost 2 bases to trimming and J lost 3 bases, with 11 bases between them. Per the germline V gene, CDR1 is SGHRS and CDR2 is YFSETQ.

This clonotype came up many times. The chain couples TRBV24-1 to TRBJ2-1, with 7 bases aligning to TRBD1. Germline CDR1 and CDR2: KGHDR and SFDVKD. J gave up 9 bases and V 4 bases, and 5 bases lay outside the gene matches. The CDR3 is 13 amino acids. CDR3: CATSDQGTAEQFF. CDR3 sequence (DNA): TGTGCCACCAGTGACCAAGGGACAGCTGAGCAGTTCTTC.

The chain couples TRBV28 to TRBJ1-5; 7 bases are a match to TRBD1. The CDR3 runs 16 residues. The trim removed 3 bases at V and 6 bases at J, leaving 11 bases unmatched. Germline values: CDR1 MDHEN, CDR2 SYDVKM. CDR3 region: CASSFPDRITSQPQHF. CDR3 sequence (DNA): TGTGCCAGCAGTTTCCCGGACAGGATCACGTCTCAGCCCCAGCATTTT.

The chain carries TRBV28 and TRBJ1-2; possible D gene TRBD1, 5 bases. The CDR3 consists of 13 residues. Germline V CDR1 and CDR2: MDHEN, SYDVKM. Trimming stripped 10 bases from V and 4 bases from J, with 16 bases between. CDR3 DNA: TGTGCCATCCAGACAGTATCTAGCTATGGCTACACCTTC. Translated: CAIQTVSSYGYTF.

This clonotype appeared a few times. V gene TRBV5-6 combines with J gene TRBJ2-3; 10 nucleotides line up with TRBD2. Trimming removed 3 bases from V and 2 bases from J; junction bases left unmatched: 6. The V gene's germline CDR1 is SGHDT and CDR2 YYEEEE. The length of the CDR3 is 16 residues. The CDR3 sequence: CASSSELAGTTDTQYF. In DNA form, the CDR3 reads TGTGCCAGCAGCTCCGAACTAGCGGGGACCACAGATACGCAGTATTTT.

This clonotype came up a few times. The chain employs TRBV6-1 and TRBJ2-3; the match to TRBD1 covers 7 bases. This CDR3 comprises 14 residues. Germline CDR1 is MNHNS and CDR2 is SASEGT. J lost 6 bases, V lost 7 bases, and 10 bases had no gene match. The CDR3 DNA reads as TGTGCCAGCAAAGGGGACAGAACCTCGGATACGCAGTATTTT. This sequence encodes CASKGDRTSDTQYF.

The gene calls are TRBV20-1 and TRBJ1-1, with D perhaps TRBD1 (5 bases). The V gene's germline CDR1 is DFQATT and CDR2 SNEGSKA (reference sequence). This CDR3 region has 14 residues. Trimming shortened V by 4 bases and J by 7 bases, and 19 bases separated the two germline ends. CDR3 in DNA: TGCAGTGCTAACCGGGACCGACCTAAGATTGAAGCTTTCTTT. This codes for CSANRDRPKIEAFF.

This sequence joins TRBV6-1 and TRBJ2-3; D gene unclear. V dropped 2 bases and J dropped 13 bases, with 10 bases sitting between them. The CDR3 extends over 11 amino acids. The germline V gene has CDR1 MNHNS and CDR2 SASEGT. The CDR3 reads CASSERGPEYF. The CDR3 nucleotides read TGTGCCAGCAGTGAACGTGGTCCAGAGTATTTT.

This chain links TRBV29-1 with TRBJ2-5, with D unresolved. The V gene's germline CDR1 is SQVTM and CDR2 ANQGSEA. Trimming removed 6 bases from V and 2 bases from J, with 22 bases in between. The CDR3 loop spans 16 amino acids. The CDR3 DNA is TGCAGCGTCTGGATCTTCCCCTTGGCGGTTCAAGAGACCCAGTACTTC. Translation: CSVWIFPLAVQETQYF.

The chain links TRBV24-1 to TRBJ1-4; 10 bases match TRBD1. CDR1 is KGHDR and CDR2 is SFDVKD in the germline V gene. The length of the CDR3 is 16 residues. The V gene end was trimmed by 4 bases and the J gene end by 4 bases; junction bases not matched to a gene: 5. CDR3 DNA: TGTGCCACCAGTGACCCAGGGACAGGGGATAATGAAAAACTGTTTTTT. The encoded protein is CATSDPGTGDNEKLFF.

Regarding this clonotype: The germline gene is not matched at one end of the junction; a read error may be the cause. The chain is built from TRBV12-3 or TRBV12-4 and TRBJ2-7; TRBD2 matches at 7 bases. The CDR3 covers 14 residues. CDR3 sequence (DNA): TGTGCCAGCAGGTTAGGAGCGGGGCGCTACGAGCAGTACTTC. Translating it yields CASRLGAGRYEQYF.

The chain has TRBV7-9 and TRBJ2-4; the D gene could be TRBD1 or TRBD2 (6 bases each). The ends were cut back, 5 bases at V and 13 bases at J, with 24 bases in the middle. The CDR3 runs 15 residues. Germline CDR1 reads SEHNR; CDR2 reads FQNEAQ (reference sequence). The CDR3 here is CASSLPRGLVGAQYF. The DNA of the CDR3 is TGTGCCAGCAGCCTCCCCCGGGGGCTGGTCGGCGCGCAGTACTTC.

This clonotype was recorded many times. The chain links TRBV7-9 to TRBJ2-5, with a weak D call TRBD2 (6 bases). The V gene lost 5 bases and the J gene lost 0 bases, with 13 bases spanning the gap. The CDR3 length is 15 residues. Germline assignment: CDR1 SEHNR and CDR2 FQNEAQ (reference sequence). The CDR3 DNA follows: TGTGCCAGCAGCCTCAGCCGGGACTACCAAGAGACCCAGTACTTC. Residues: CASSLSRDYQETQYF.